The present TCR beta chain was sequenced within a study of blood T cell repertoires in COVID-19. Study details: Sites across the United States, Italy and Spain contributed samples from acute and convalescent COVID-19. Sample material is recorded as cDNA or gDNA derived from T cells, B-cell-depleted T cells, or PBMCs.

The CDR3 has 14 residues. Deletions cut 9 bases from V and 0 bases from J, with 14 bases between. From germline, CDR1 is LGHDT and CDR2 YNNKEL (reference sequence). Per the study methods: Estimation of nucleated cell counts relied on the amplification of reference gene primers. The data were produced by immunoSEQ multiplex PCR, yet TCRdb's version contains in-frame clones alone and is incomplete. For V, J and clone size, that table is used; D and trimming come from the DNA. This sample has over 90,000 clones; over 75% occur once, and the top ten carry 5.1%. The TCR sequence derives from a man in his forties or fifties with acute or convalescent COVID-19. The sequencing sample was made of peripheral blood. The V call is TRBV3-1 (or the pseudogene TRBV3-2), the J call TRBJ2-5, with D perhaps matching TRBD2 (5 bases). This CDR3 is CASSGEIYQETQYF. CDR3 DNA: TGTGCCAGTTCCGGGGAAATCTACCAAGAGACCCAGTACTTC.